One and the same sample provided the 8 T cell receptor beta chains below, sequenced in a study of graft-versus-host responses after intestinal transplantation (dated by TCRdb to about 2021). Libraries were constructed by the immunoSEQ multiplex PCR assay. This immuneACCESS table, as held by TCRdb, lists in-frame sequences with V and J called but not all clones. Of the missing ones, under half trace to an unresolved V gene in checked studies; the others have no known cause. Present in this sample are about 14,000 clones, 59% of which were seen just once. Over 10% of the sample belongs to the ten largest clones. Intraepithelial and lamina propria lymphocytes were isolated from graft specimens using dithiothreitol, EDTA incubations and collagenase D digestion. Sequenced material: ileum tissue, taken 524 days after transplant. The receptors were gathered from a human patient who received an intestinal transplant, so some T cells may come from the graft donor.

This clone was seen more than once but under ten times. V usage is TRBV2 and J usage is TRBJ2-7; 12 positions agree with TRBD2. The germline V gene has CDR1 SNHLY and CDR2 FYNNEI. The CDR3 totals 15 residues. The V and J ends lost 5 bases and 1 base, in that order; junction bases with no gene match: 3. The CDR3 is CASSPSGGGSYEQYF. CDR3 nucleotide sequence: TGTGCCAGCAGTCCTAGCGGGGGGGGTTCCTACGAGCAGTACTTC. Full variable domain (missing parts from reference TRBV2 and TRBJ2-7): EPEVTQTPSHQVTQMGQEVILRCVPISNHLYFYWYRQILGQKVEFLVSFYNNEISEKSEIFDDQFSVERPDGSNFTLKIRSTKLEDSAMYFCASSPSGGGSYEQYFGPGTRLTVT.

This clone was detected once. The chain uses TRBV27 and TRBJ2-3; D possibly corresponds to TRBD1 (6 bases). The V end was cut by 5 bases, the J end by 2 bases, with 20 bases between. This CDR3 has 17 amino acids. Germline V gene data show CDR1 as MNHEY and CDR2 as SMNVEV (reference sequence). Written as DNA, the CDR3 is TGTGCCAGCAGTCCACACCGGGACAACGGCATCACAGATACGCAGTATTTT. Translation gives CASSPHRDNGITDTQYF.

The chain recombines TRBV25-1 with TRBJ2-5; D unclear. V was shortened by 4 bases and J by 12 bases, with 12 bases between the two germline ends. Germline loops: CDR1 MGHDK, CDR2 SYGVNS. This CDR3 comprises 11 residues. DNA of the CDR3: TGTGCCAGCAGTGCCCCCAGGCCCGAGTACTTC. Protein: CASSAPRPEYF.

The rearrangement uses TRBV4-3 and TRBJ1-1; D possibly corresponds to TRBD1 (5 bases). The germline V gene encodes CDR1 LGHNA and CDR2 YSLEER. V was pared by 1 base and J by 1 base, with 7 bases between. The CDR3 covers 14 residues. The CDR3: CASSQGTPNTEAFF. The CDR3, as DNA: TGCGCCAGCAGCCAAGGGACACCGAACACTGAAGCTTTCTTT.

This chain uses TRBV5-1 with TRBJ1-5; D possibly corresponds to TRBD1 (6 bases). Germline V lookup: CDR1 SGHRS, CDR2 YFSETQ. The CDR3 spans 19 residues. The V end was cut by 1 base, the J end by 0 bases, with 20 bases between. The CDR3 loop is CASSLFPRGFHYSNQPQHF. The CDR3 DNA is TGCGCCAGCAGCTTGTTCCCCAGGGGCTTCCATTATAGCAATCAGCCCCAGCATTTT. Drawing the rest from reference TRBV5-1 and TRBJ1-5, the complete variable domain is KAGVTQTPRYLIKTRGQQVTLSCSPISGHRSVSWYQQTPGQGLQFLFEYFSETQRNKGNFPGRFSGRQFSNSRSEMNVSTLELGDSALYLCASSLFPRGFHYSNQPQHFGDGTRLSIL.

This clone occurred a few times. The CDR3 is CASSFAAPGYEQYF. Here the CDR3 DNA reads TGTGCCAGCAGCTTCGCGGCGCCCGGTTACGAGCAGTACTTC. The chain is built from TRBV11-2 and TRBJ2-7, with D unclear. Trimming shortened V by 3 bases and J by 4 bases, and 13 bases separated the two germline ends. Germline values: CDR1 SGHAT, CDR2 FQNNGV. The CDR3 length is 14 residues.

The chain joins TRBV2 to TRBJ1-2; 8 nucleotides match TRBD1. Germline values: CDR1 SNHLY, CDR2 FYNNEI. This CDR3 contains 15 residues. With V trimmed by 6 bases and J by 0 bases, 6 bases remained unmatched. CDR3 bases: TGTGCCAGCAGGCCTGGACAGGGAACTAACTATGGCTACACCTTC. Translated, it gives CASRPGQGTNYGYTF.

V and J are TRBV4-3 and TRBJ2-1; D is possibly TRBD1 (5 bases). The CDR3 is 17 residues long. Germline V gives CDR1 LGHNA, CDR2 YSLEER. The V and J ends lost 2 bases and 2 bases respectively, with 16 bases between them. The DNA of the CDR3 is TGCGCCAGCAGCCAAAGGGGAACACTCAGTCCCTACAATGAGCAGTTCTTC. Amino acid sequence: CASSQRGTLSPYNEQFF.